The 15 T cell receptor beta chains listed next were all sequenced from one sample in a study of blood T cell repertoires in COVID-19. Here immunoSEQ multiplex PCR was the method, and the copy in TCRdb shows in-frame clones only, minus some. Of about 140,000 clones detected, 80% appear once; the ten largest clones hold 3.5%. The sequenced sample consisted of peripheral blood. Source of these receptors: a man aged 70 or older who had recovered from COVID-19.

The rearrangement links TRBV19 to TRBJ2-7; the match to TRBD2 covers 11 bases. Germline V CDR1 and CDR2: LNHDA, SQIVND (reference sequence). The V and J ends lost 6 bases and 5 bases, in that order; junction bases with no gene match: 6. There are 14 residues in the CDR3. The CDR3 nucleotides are TGTGCCAGTAGCTTACTAGCGGGAGTGCACGAGCAGTACTTC. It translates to CASSLLAGVHEQYF.

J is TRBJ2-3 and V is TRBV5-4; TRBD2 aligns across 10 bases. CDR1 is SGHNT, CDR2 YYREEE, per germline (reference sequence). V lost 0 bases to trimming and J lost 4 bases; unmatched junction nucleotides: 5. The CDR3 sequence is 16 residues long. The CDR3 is CASSLGLAGEADTQYF. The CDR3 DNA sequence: TGTGCCAGCAGCTTGGGGCTAGCGGGAGAGGCAGATACGCAGTATTTT.

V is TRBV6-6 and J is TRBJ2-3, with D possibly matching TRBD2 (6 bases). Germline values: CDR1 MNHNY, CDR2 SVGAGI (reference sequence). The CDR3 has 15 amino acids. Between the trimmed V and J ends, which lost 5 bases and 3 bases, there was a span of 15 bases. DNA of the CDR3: TGTGCCAGCAGTCCGGGAGCTAGGCGGACAGATACGCAGTATTTT. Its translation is CASSPGARRTDTQYF.

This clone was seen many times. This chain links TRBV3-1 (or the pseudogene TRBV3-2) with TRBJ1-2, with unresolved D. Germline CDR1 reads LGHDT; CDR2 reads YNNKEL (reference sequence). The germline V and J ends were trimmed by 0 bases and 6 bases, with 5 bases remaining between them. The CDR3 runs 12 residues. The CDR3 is CASSQDNDGYTF. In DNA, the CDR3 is TGTGCCAGCAGCCAAGATAATGATGGCTACACCTTC.

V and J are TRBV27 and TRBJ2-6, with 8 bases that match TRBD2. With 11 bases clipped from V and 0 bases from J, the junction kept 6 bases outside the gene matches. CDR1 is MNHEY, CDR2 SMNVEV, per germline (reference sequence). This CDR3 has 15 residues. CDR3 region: CACREGGSGANVLTF. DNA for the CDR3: TGTGCCTGCCGGGAGGGCGGCTCTGGGGCCAACGTCCTGACTTTC.

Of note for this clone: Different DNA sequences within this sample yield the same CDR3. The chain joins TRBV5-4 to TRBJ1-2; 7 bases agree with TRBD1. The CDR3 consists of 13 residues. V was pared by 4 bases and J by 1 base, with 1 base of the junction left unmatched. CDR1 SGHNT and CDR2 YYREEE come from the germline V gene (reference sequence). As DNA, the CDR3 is TGTGCCAGCAGCCGGGACAGTAACTATGGCTACACCTTC. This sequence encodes CASSRDSNYGYTF.

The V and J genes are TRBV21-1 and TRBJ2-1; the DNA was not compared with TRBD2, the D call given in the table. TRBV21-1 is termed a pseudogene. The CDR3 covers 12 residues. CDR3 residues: CASSIPVGEQFF. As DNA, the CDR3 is TGTGCCAGCAGCATCCCGGTTGGTGAGCAGTTCTTC.

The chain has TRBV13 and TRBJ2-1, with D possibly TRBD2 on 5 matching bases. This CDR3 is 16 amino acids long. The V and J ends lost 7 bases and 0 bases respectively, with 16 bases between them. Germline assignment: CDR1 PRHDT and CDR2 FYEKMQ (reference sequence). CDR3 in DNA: TGTGCCAGCAACCCTGGCGGGCCGTTCTCCTACAATGAGCAGTTCTTC. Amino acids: CASNPGGPFSYNEQFF.

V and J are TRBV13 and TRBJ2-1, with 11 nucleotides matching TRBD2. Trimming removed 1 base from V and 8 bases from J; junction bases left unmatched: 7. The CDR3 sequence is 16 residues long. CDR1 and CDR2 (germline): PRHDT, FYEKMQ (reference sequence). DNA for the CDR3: TGTGCCAGCAGCTTAGTAGCGGGAGGGCCTTTCGATGAGCAGTTCTTC. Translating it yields CASSLVAGGPFDEQFF.

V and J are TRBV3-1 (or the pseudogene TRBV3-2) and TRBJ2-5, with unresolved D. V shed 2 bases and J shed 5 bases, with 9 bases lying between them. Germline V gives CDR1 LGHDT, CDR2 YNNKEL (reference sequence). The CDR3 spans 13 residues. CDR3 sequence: CASSQSEVETQYF. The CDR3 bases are TGTGCCAGCAGCCAAAGCGAGGTCGAGACCCAGTACTTC.

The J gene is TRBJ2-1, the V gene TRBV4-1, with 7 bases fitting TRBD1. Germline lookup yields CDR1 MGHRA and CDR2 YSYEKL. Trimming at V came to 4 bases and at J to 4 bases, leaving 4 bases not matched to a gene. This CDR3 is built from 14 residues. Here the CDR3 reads CASSPQGVYNEQFF. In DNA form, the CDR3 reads TGCGCCAGCAGCCCCCAGGGGGTTTACAATGAGCAGTTCTTC.

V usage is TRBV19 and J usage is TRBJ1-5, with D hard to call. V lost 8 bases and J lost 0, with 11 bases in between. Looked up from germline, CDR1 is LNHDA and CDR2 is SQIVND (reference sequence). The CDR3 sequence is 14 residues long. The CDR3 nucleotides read TGTGCCAGTTGTGACGGAGATAGCAATCAGCCCCAGCATTTT. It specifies CASCDGDSNQPQHF.

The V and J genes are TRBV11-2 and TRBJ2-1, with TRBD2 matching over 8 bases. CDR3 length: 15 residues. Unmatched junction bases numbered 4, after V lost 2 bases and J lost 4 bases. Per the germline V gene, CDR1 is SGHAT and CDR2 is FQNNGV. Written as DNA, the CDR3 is TGTGCCAGCAGCTTACACGGCGGGGGGTACAATGAGCAGTTCTTC. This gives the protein CASSLHGGGYNEQFF.

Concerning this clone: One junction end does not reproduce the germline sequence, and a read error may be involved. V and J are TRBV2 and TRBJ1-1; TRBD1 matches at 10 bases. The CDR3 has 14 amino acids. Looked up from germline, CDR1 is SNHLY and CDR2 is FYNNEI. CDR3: CASSVTGGRTEAFF. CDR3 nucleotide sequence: TGTGCCAGCAGTGTGACAGGGGGCCGGACTGAAGCTTTTTTT.

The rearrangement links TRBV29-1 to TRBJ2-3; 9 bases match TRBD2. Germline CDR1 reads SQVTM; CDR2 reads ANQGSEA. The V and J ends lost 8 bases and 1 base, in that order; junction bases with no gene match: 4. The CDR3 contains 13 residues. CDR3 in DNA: TGCAGCTTGGGACTAGCTGGCACAGATACGCAGTATTTT. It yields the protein CSLGLAGTDTQYF.